A selection of T cell receptor beta chains follows, all from one sample in a study of shared clonotypes between healthy human individuals. Using immunoSEQ multiplex PCR, the repertoire was profiled, and TCRdb retains in-frame clones only, with some absent. The sample has millions of clones, roughly 94% seen once. The sample consisted of naive CD4+ T cells sorted from blood. The receptors stem from a man aged 18 to 35 in good health. The CDR3 runs from the conserved cysteine through the conserved F or W. Fields, in order: V gene, D gene, J gene, CDR3 protein. D genes are given only for firm matches.

TRBV18	TRBD1	TRBJ1-6	CASSPQGAKNNSPLHF
TRBV7-9	NA	TRBJ2-2	CASSFLAANTGELFF
TRBV5-1	TRBD1	TRBJ2-7	CASRGGTGAYEQYF
TRBV6-1	NA	TRBJ1-1	CATGTGNTEAFF
TRBV19	NA	TRBJ2-5	CASSDWNQETQYF
TRBV6-1	NA	TRBJ1-6	CASSKVTVQYNSPLHF
TRBV4-1	TRBD1	TRBJ1-2	CASSQATGGEHGYTF
TRBV18	NA	TRBJ2-7	CASSPHRDHEQYF
TRBV11-2	TRBD1	TRBJ2-7	CASSFGTVGEQYF
TRBV30	TRBD1	TRBJ1-6	CAWSDYGPTGGFHSPLHF
TRBV14	NA	TRBJ2-7	CASSGGTPTYEQYF
TRBV5-1	NA	TRBJ2-3	CASSLTKGLGATDTQYF
TRBV6-5	NA	TRBJ1-4	CASSKRGLGDEKLFF
TRBV5-1	NA	TRBJ2-3	CASSRQPSTDTQYF
TRBV29-1	NA	TRBJ1-3	CSVATSGNTIYF
TRBV5-1	NA	TRBJ1-1	CASSRQGLTEAFF
TRBV30	NA	TRBJ1-2	CAWSHENYGYTF
TRBV5-4	NA	TRBJ1-2	CASSSTDFYGYTF
TRBV25-1	TRBD2	TRBJ2-1	CASSRLAGSSYNEQFF
TRBV5-1	NA	TRBJ2-7	CASSFLQGAYEQYF
TRBV7-6	NA	TRBJ1-4	CASSVRATATNEKLFF
TRBV13	NA	TRBJ1-3	CASSRQAGTVSGNTIYF
TRBV27	TRBD1	TRBJ2-7	CASRPGAGGAYEQYF
TRBV7-2	NA	TRBJ2-2	CASTRGGGNTGELFF
TRBV6-5	NA	TRBJ1-6	CASSYLVASSPLHF
TRBV30	TRBD1	TRBJ1-2	CAWTAETGRPDYGYGYTF
TRBV7-2	TRBD1	TRBJ1-2	CASSLFPGTGGYTF
TRBV11-2	TRBD2	TRBJ2-7	CASSLAGLAGTFYEQYF
TRBV5-6	TRBD2	TRBJ2-1	CASSTTSGSLNEQFF
TRBV28	NA	TRBJ1-2	CASMGRGPNYGYTF
TRBV10-3	NA	TRBJ1-4	CAISDGGGREKLFF
TRBV6-6	NA	TRBJ1-5	CAESGGEGINQPQHF
TRBV25-1	NA	TRBJ1-1	CASSEGGGARDAEAFF
TRBV6-1	NA	TRBJ1-5	CAAGGGINQPQHF
TRBV10-1	NA	TRBJ1-1	CASRESRVSEAFF
TRBV5-1	TRBD2	TRBJ2-3	CAGSLALAGGRDTQYF
TRBV11-2	TRBD1	TRBJ2-3	CASSVGGSTSTDTQYF
TRBV5-4	TRBD2	TRBJ2-5	CASSENGLAYQETQYF
TRBV6-6	TRBD2	TRBJ2-5	CASSLGTSGSRAQYF
TRBV4-3	NA	TRBJ2-3	CASSQDIVQGWVSGPDTQYF
TRBV28	TRBD1	TRBJ1-2	CASSLGTVSYGYTF
TRBV30	TRBD1	TRBJ2-5	CAWARGPDETQYF
TRBV5-4	TRBD2	TRBJ2-7	CASSLGTSGLSSYEQYF
TRBV5-4	NA	TRBJ2-7	CASSQSGTAYEQYF
TRBV4-1	TRBD1	TRBJ1-2	CASSQGGGRGRSNYGYTF
TRBV30	TRBD1	TRBJ2-3	CAWSGPWTGGDTQYF
TRBV27	TRBD2	TRBJ2-1	CASSLLAGVSYNEQFF
TRBV10-3	NA	TRBJ2-3	CAITPSRGSTDTQYF